These 12 T cell receptor beta chains came from one sample sequenced in a study of T cell repertoires in cytomegalovirus infection. Their recognized antigens are unknown. One entry per CDR3 protein results from TCRdb running MiXCR on the reads. The data show hundreds of thousands of distinct CDR3 sequences, approximately 33% seen once. The sample here was cultured CD8+ T cells from PBMCs, taken from culture after CMV antigen stimulation. These receptors originate from a human donor in good health (CMV status not recorded). Some clones in this sample may be carry-over from other donors' samples.

The chain has TRBV27 and TRBJ2-1, with TRBD2 matching 8 bases. Looked up from germline, CDR1 is MNHEY and CDR2 is SMNVEV (reference sequence). V shed 8 bases and J 5 bases; nucleotides not matched to a gene: 8. This CDR3 region has 14 residues. The CDR3 DNA sequence: TGTGCCAGCCGACCTGCGGGGGGCCACAATGAGCAGTTCTTC. It encodes CASRPAGGHNEQFF.

There are a few counts of this clonotype. This chain connects TRBV27 to TRBJ2-2; tentatively, D is TRBD2 (7 bases). Looked up from germline, CDR1 is MNHEY and CDR2 is SMNVEV (reference sequence). CDR3 length: 18 amino acids. V lost 2 bases, J lost 4 bases, and 20 bases lay in between. Here the CDR3 DNA reads TGTGCCAGCAGTTTAGCATTAGGGGGGGGCCGGATCACCGGGGAGCTGTTTTTT. Translation gives CASSLALGGGRITGELFF.

This clonotype was observed at least ten times. The CDR3 nucleotides read TGTGCCAGCAGCTTAGAATCGCGGGGCTACACCTTC. Translation gives CASSLESRGYTF. The chain carries TRBV7-9 and TRBJ1-2; D call uncertain. CDR1 SEHNR and CDR2 FQNEAQ come from the germline V gene (reference sequence). This CDR3 contains 12 residues. The V end was cut by 1 base, the J end by 8 bases, with 8 bases between.

CDR3 bases: TGTGCCACCAGCGGAACTCTAGCGGGGGGTATCTACGAGCAGTACTTC. This translates into CATSGTLAGGIYEQYF. This chain links TRBV15 with TRBJ2-7; 11 nucleotides line up with TRBD2. Germline CDR1 LNHNV, CDR2 YYDKDF (reference sequence). The CDR3 loop spans 16 amino acids. Trimming took 5 bases from V and 3 from J; bases not matched to a gene: 9.

A few counts support this clonotype. The chain employs TRBV7-8 and TRBJ2-7, with D tentatively TRBD2 (6 bases). The germline V gene encodes CDR1 SGHVS and CDR2 FQNEAQ. Trimming left V 5 bases short and J 7 bases short, with 15 bases between. The CDR3 totals 13 residues. Here the CDR3 reads CASSVTGLREQYF. DNA of the CDR3: TGTGCCAGCAGCGTAACTGGACTACGAGAGCAGTACTTC.

This clonotype showed up just a few times. The J gene is TRBJ2-3, the V gene TRBV11-3; 9 bases are shared with TRBD2. The germline V gene encodes CDR1 SGHNT and CDR2 YENEEA. With 0 bases clipped from V and 0 bases from J, the junction kept 4 bases outside the gene matches. This CDR3 contains 17 residues. CDR3: CASSLDPSGGSTDTQYF. In DNA, the CDR3 is TGTGCCAGCAGCTTAGATCCCAGCGGGGGGAGCACAGATACGCAGTATTTT.

This chain uses TRBV7-8 with TRBJ2-2; D possibly corresponds to TRBD1 (6 bases). The V gene lost 5 bases and the J gene lost 5 bases, with 12 bases spanning the gap. The CDR3 length is 14 residues. Germline CDR1 SGHVS, CDR2 FQNEAQ. Written as DNA, the CDR3 is TGTGCCAGCAGCCTACAGGGAAAAACCGGGGAGCTGTTTTTT. Its protein product is CASSLQGKTGELFF.

The chain is built from TRBV2 and TRBJ1-1, with 7 bases aligning to TRBD1. Germline-derived CDR1 and CDR2 are SNHLY and FYNNEI. V gave up 3 bases and J gave up 0 bases; unmatched junction bases: 4. This CDR3 contains 15 residues. The CDR3 DNA reads as TGTGCCAGCAGTGATTTAGGGGGCATGAACACTGAAGCTTTCTTT. Translating it yields CASSDLGGMNTEAFF. Filled out from reference TRBV2 and TRBJ1-1, the complete variable domain reads EPEVTQTPSHQVTQMGQEVILRCVPISNHLYFYWYRQILGQKVEFLVSFYNNEISEKSEIFDDQFSVERPDGSNFTLKIRSTKLEDSAMYFCASSDLGGMNTEAFFGQGTRLTVV.

A few counts support this clonotype. The V gene is TRBV6-5, the J gene TRBJ1-1; D unclear. This CDR3 comprises 13 residues. V lost 1 base and J lost 5, with 8 bases in between. From germline, CDR1 is MNHEY and CDR2 SVGAGI. The chain's CDR3 is CASSYWKETEAFF. As DNA, the CDR3 is TGTGCCAGCAGTTACTGGAAGGAGACTGAAGCTTTCTTT.

V gene TRBV27 combines with J gene TRBJ2-1, with 11 nucleotides matching TRBD2. V gave up 6 bases and J gave up 10 bases; unmatched junction bases: 2. CDR1 MNHEY and CDR2 SMNVEV come from the germline V gene (reference sequence). CDR3 length equals 12 residues. CDR3 loop: CASSRLAGEQFF. The CDR3, as DNA: TGTGCCAGCAGCCGACTAGCGGGGGAGCAGTTCTTC.

This clonotype has just a few counts. The V call is TRBV7-9, the J call TRBJ1-5; 7 positions agree with TRBD1. Germline V gene sequence: CDR1 SEHNR, CDR2 FQNEAQ (reference sequence). V was pared by 6 bases and J by 2 bases, with 4 bases of the junction left unmatched. This CDR3 is built from 14 residues. The CDR3 nucleotides are TGTGCCAGCAGGCCAGGGGGAGGCAATCAGCCCCAGCATTTT. This codes for CASRPGGGNQPQHF.

The rearrangement joins TRBV7-9 to TRBJ2-7; D call uncertain. Between the trimmed V and J ends, which lost 2 bases and 6 bases, there was a span of 8 bases. CDR3 length: 12 amino acids. The germline V gene encodes CDR1 SEHNR and CDR2 FQNEAQ (reference sequence). The CDR3 protein is CASSLWGSEQYV. The CDR3 DNA is TGTGCCAGCAGCTTATGGGGATCCGAGCAGTACGTC.